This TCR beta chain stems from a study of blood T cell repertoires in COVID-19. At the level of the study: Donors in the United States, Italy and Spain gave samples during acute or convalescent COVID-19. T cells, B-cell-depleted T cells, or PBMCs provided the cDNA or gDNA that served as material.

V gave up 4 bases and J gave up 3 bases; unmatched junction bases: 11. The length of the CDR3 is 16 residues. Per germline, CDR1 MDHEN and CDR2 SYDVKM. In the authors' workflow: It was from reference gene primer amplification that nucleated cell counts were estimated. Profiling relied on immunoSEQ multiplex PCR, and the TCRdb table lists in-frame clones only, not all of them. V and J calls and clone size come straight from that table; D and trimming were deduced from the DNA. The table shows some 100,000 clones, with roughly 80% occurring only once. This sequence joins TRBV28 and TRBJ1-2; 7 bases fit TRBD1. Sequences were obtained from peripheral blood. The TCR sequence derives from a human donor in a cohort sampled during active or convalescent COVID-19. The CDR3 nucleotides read TGTGCCAGCAGTTGGGCCAGAGGGGGCAGCTACTATGGCTACACCTTC. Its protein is CASSWARGGSYYGYTF.